The next 21 T cell receptor beta chains were all read from a single sample in a study of blood T cell repertoires in COVID-19. TCRdb's table, derived via immunoSEQ multiplex PCR, lists solely in-frame clones and lacks some. The table includes about 110,000 clones, about 89% detected once. The sample taken for sequencing was peripheral blood. All receptors derive from a man aged 35-49 years with acute or convalescent COVID-19.

This clone was picked up a small number of times. This chain connects TRBV3-1 (or the pseudogene TRBV3-2) to TRBJ1-2, with 7 bases that match TRBD1. CDR3 length: 13 residues. From germline, CDR1 is LGHDT and CDR2 YNNKEL (reference sequence). With 5 bases clipped from V and 8 bases from J, the junction kept 8 bases outside the gene matches. The CDR3 loop reads CASSTPTGTGYTF. CDR3 DNA: TGTGCCAGCAGCACACCGACAGGGACGGGCTACACCTTC.

The sample holds one count of this clone. The chain uses TRBV5-4 and TRBJ1-1; 11 bases match TRBD1. The CDR3 is 17 amino acids. With V trimmed by 4 bases and J by 4 bases, 12 bases remained unmatched. Germline assignment: CDR1 SGHNT and CDR2 YYREEE (reference sequence). CDR3 nucleotide sequence: TGTGCCAGCAGCCCCGGGACAGGGGGTTTCTCGGGCACTGAAGCTTTCTTT. Amino acid sequence: CASSPGTGGFSGTEAFF.

As DNA, the CDR3 is TGTGCCACCAGCAGCGGGGGTCCGAGCAATGAGCAGTTCTTC. Its translation: CATSSGGPSNEQFF. The chain recombines TRBV15 with TRBJ2-1, with D possibly being TRBD2 (6 bases). Germline V CDR1 and CDR2: LNHNV, YYDKDF (reference sequence). CDR3 length: 14 amino acids. V was cut by 3 bases and J by 6 bases, with 12 bases left in between.

The gene calls are TRBV10-3 and TRBJ2-3, with 7 bases fitting TRBD2. Trimming at V came to 5 bases and at J to 0 bases, leaving 5 bases not matched to a gene. The CDR3 totals 15 residues. The V gene's germline CDR1 is ENHRY and CDR2 SYGVKD. CDR3 DNA: TGTGCCATCAGTCCAGCGGGATTAAGCACAGATACGCAGTATTTT. The encoded protein is CAISPAGLSTDTQYF.

V gene TRBV20-1 combines with J gene TRBJ2-1; tentative D call: TRBD1 (5 bases). The CDR3 sequence is 10 residues long. Trimming removed 2 bases from V and 10 bases from J, with 6 bases in between. Looked up from germline, CDR1 is DFQATT and CDR2 is SNEGSKA (reference sequence). As DNA, the CDR3 is TGCAGTGCTAGAAGGGGAGAGCAGTTCTTC. Its translation is CSARRGEQFF.

This clone was seen a few times. The V gene is TRBV19, the J gene TRBJ1-5; D is unresolved. V shed 1 base and J shed 1 base, with 11 bases lying between them. This CDR3 is built from 16 residues. Germline V gene lookup returns CDR1 LNHDA and CDR2 SQIVND (reference sequence). The CDR3 region has the DNA TGTGCCAGTAGTATAGGGCGGCCGTTAAGCAATCAGCCCCAGCATTTT. Translated, it gives CASSIGRPLSNQPQHF.

V is TRBV10-2 and J is TRBJ1-2, with D possibly matching TRBD1 (5 bases). The germline V gene has CDR1 WSHSY and CDR2 SAAADI. V shed 3 bases and J shed 4 bases, with 9 bases lying between them. There are 13 residues in the CDR3. The chain's CDR3 is CASSEGRAYGYTF. CDR3 sequence (DNA): TGCGCCAGCAGTGAAGGCAGGGCCTATGGCTACACCTTC.

The J gene is TRBJ2-3, the V gene TRBV30; TRBD1 aligns across 12 bases. The CDR3 has 16 residues. CDR1 and CDR2 (germline): GTSNPN, SVGIG (reference sequence). Germline trimming cut 8 bases from V and 1 base from J; bases unmatched to any gene: 10. The CDR3 here is CALRDRGREGTDTQYF. DNA of the CDR3: TGTGCCCTCCGGGACAGGGGGCGCGAGGGCACAGATACGCAGTATTTT.

This rearrangement joins TRBV19 to TRBJ2-7, with 8 bases aligning to TRBD1. Germline V gene lookup returns CDR1 LNHDA and CDR2 SQIVND (reference sequence). V shed 5 bases, J shed 5 bases, and the junction held 11 bases outside the gene matches. The CDR3 sequence is 15 residues long. The CDR3 DNA follows: TGTGCCAGTAGTCCAGAGGACAGGGAGTTCCACGAGCAGTACTTC. This codes for CASSPEDREFHEQYF.

This clone was detected only once. The CDR3 spells CASSLRSTGVKNIQYF. Written as DNA, the CDR3 is TGTGCCAGCAGCTTACGCTCGACAGGGGTCAAAAACATTCAGTACTTC. This chain connects TRBV7-2 to TRBJ2-4; TRBD1 matches at 8 bases. CDR1 SGHTA and CDR2 FQGNSA come from the germline V gene. This CDR3 is 16 amino acids long. Losses at the gene ends were 2 bases for V and 3 bases for J; bases not matched to a gene: 6.

J is TRBJ2-7 and V is TRBV5-4; no clear D. In germline, CDR1 is SGHNT, CDR2 YYREEE (reference sequence). The CDR3 spans 13 residues. V lost 6 bases to trimming and J lost 4 bases, with 14 bases between them. The CDR3 DNA reads as TGTGCCAGCACCCTCTCCGGGTCATACGAGCAGTACTTC. Its translation: CASTLSGSYEQYF.

This clone occurred a few times. The chain couples TRBV3-1 (or the pseudogene TRBV3-2) to TRBJ2-3; TRBD2 matches at 8 bases. The CDR3 runs 20 residues. V gave up 1 base and J gave up 0 bases; unmatched junction bases: 15. Germline V gene lookup returns CDR1 LGHDT and CDR2 YNNKEL (reference sequence). The CDR3 sequence is CASSQVVFSGMISSTDTQYF. CDR3 bases: TGTGCCAGCAGCCAAGTGGTTTTTAGCGGGATGATTTCTAGCACAGATACGCAGTATTTT.

The rearrangement uses TRBV6-5 and TRBJ1-1, with D perhaps TRBD1 (5 bases). Germline lookup yields CDR1 MNHEY and CDR2 SVGAGI. The CDR3 has 13 residues. V lost 5 bases and J lost 3, with 10 bases in between. CDR3 DNA sequence: TGTGCCAGCAGTCGCCGGGACTACACTGAAGCTTTCTTT. Protein product: CASSRRDYTEAFF.

The genes are TRBV3-1 (or the pseudogene TRBV3-2) and TRBJ2-1; unclear D gene. CDR1 and CDR2 (germline): LGHDT, YNNKEL (reference sequence). The CDR3 covers 13 residues. Trimming cost V 0 bases and J 5 bases, with 5 bases left between them. CDR3 in DNA: TGTGCCAGCAGCCAAGAATCCGACAATGAGCAGTTCTTC. Its protein is CASSQESDNEQFF.

The V gene is TRBV2, the J gene TRBJ1-5; D uncertain. The CDR3 runs 12 residues. With 4 bases removed from V and 8 bases from J, the gap between germline ends came to 9 bases. CDR1 and CDR2 (germline): SNHLY, FYNNEI. The CDR3 nucleotides read TGTGCCAGCAGTGGCTTCGAGGAGCCCCAGCATTTT. This encodes CASSGFEEPQHF.

This rearrangement joins TRBV5-6 to TRBJ2-3; 10 nucleotides align to TRBD2. CDR1 SGHDT and CDR2 YYEEEE come from the germline V gene. Losses at the gene ends were 2 bases for V and 5 bases for J; bases not matched to a gene: 2. This CDR3 region has 14 residues. CDR3 in DNA: TGTGCCAGCAGCTTCTCTAGCGGGGGAGATACGCAGTATTTT. Its translation: CASSFSSGGDTQYF.

The rearrangement uses TRBV5-3 and TRBJ1-1, with D hard to call. TRBV5-3 belongs to the ORF category, with a function that is uncertain. Trimming stripped 0 bases from V and 1 base from J, with 4 bases between. The CDR3 is made up of 13 amino acids. CDR3 DNA: TGTGCCAGAAGCTTGGCCAGGAACACTGAAGCTTTCTTT. It is translated as CARSLARNTEAFF.

The chain carries TRBV2 and TRBJ2-3; TRBD2 is a possible D gene (6 bases). In germline, CDR1 is SNHLY, CDR2 FYNNEI. The CDR3 loop spans 14 amino acids. V lost 10 bases and J 2 bases, leaving 16 bases between the germline ends. In nucleotides, the CDR3 is TGTGCCACCTCGGGGGTGCTATTCACAGATACGCAGTATTTT. Protein sequence: CATSGVLFTDTQYF.

The V and J genes are TRBV7-3 and TRBJ1-6; tentatively, D is TRBD1 (5 bases). The germline gives CDR1 SGHTA, CDR2 FQGTGA. CDR3 size: 15 residues. V was shortened by 1 base and J by 9 bases, with 13 bases between the two germline ends. The CDR3 nucleotides read TGTGCCAGCAGCTTAAGTTCAGGGCGCAGTTCACCCCTCCACTTT. It is translated as CASSLSSGRSSPLHF. Looking up the rest from reference TRBV7-3 and TRBJ1-6 gives the full variable domain: GAGVSQTPSNKVTEKGKYVELRCDPISGHTALYWYRQSLGQGPEFLIYFQGTGAADDSGLPNDRFFAVRPEGSVSTLKIQRTERGDSAVYLCASSLSSGRSSPLHFGNGTRLTVT.

The chain employs TRBV11-2 and TRBJ2-7; D is unresolved. The V gene lost 5 bases and the J gene lost 0 bases, with 5 bases spanning the gap. Germline lookup yields CDR1 SGHAT and CDR2 FQNNGV. This CDR3 is built from 12 residues. The CDR3 DNA reads as TGTGCCAGCAGCCTGAGCTCCTACGAGCAGTACTTC. It is translated as CASSLSSYEQYF.

The chain joins TRBV19 to TRBJ1-1; the D is unclear. V was trimmed by 0 bases and J by 0 bases, leaving 11 bases between them. Germline V lookup: CDR1 LNHDA, CDR2 SQIVND (reference sequence). The CDR3 is 16 amino acids. The CDR3 loop is CASSIDLRRMNTEAFF. CDR3 DNA sequence: TGTGCCAGTAGTATAGATTTACGCAGGATGAACACTGAAGCTTTCTTT.